Presented here are 18 T cell receptor beta chains from one specimen sequenced in a study of T cell responses to AZD1222 COVID-19 vaccine. Clones were read by immunoSEQ multiplex PCR, and TCRdb kept only the in-frame ones, dropping some. This sample yields some 160,000 clones, of which 80% to 95% are seen a single time; 1.6% belongs to the top ten. This sample comprised peripheral blood, obtained on day 0 of AZD1222 vaccination. Source of these receptors: an adult in good health.

This clone was seen a few times. The chain couples TRBV6-5 to TRBJ1-4; no definite D call. Germline CDR1 reads MNHEY; CDR2 reads SVGAGI. This CDR3 is 14 amino acids long. Between the trimmed V and J ends, which lost 5 bases and 1 base, there was a span of 8 bases. CDR3 coding DNA: TGTGCCAGCAGTAAGCAGAGAACTAATGAAAAACTGTTTTTT. Its translation: CASSKQRTNEKLFF.

The chain recombines TRBV5-6 with TRBJ1-1, with D unclear. CDR1 and CDR2 (germline): SGHDT, YYEEEE. This CDR3 contains 14 residues. Deletions cut 2 bases from V and 2 bases from J, with 10 bases between. This CDR3 is CASSFQAINTEAFF. DNA for the CDR3: TGTGCCAGCAGCTTCCAAGCAATTAACACTGAAGCTTTCTTT.

The CDR3 coding sequence is TGTGCCAGCAGTCCCTTGGACAGGAACACTGAAGCTTTCTTT. This codes for CASSPLDRNTEAFF. The gene calls are TRBV27 and TRBJ1-1; perhaps TRBD1 as D (6 bases). CDR1 and CDR2 from the germline V gene are MNHEY and SMNVEV (reference sequence). V was pared by 5 bases and J by 1 base, with 11 bases between. The CDR3 totals 14 residues.

The chain employs TRBV21-1 and TRBJ1-2. TRBV21-1 is flagged as a pseudogene. This CDR3 comprises 14 residues. In DNA form, the CDR3 reads TGTGCCAGCAGCAAAGCCGGAAGCGATGGAGGCTACACCTTC. Encoded protein: CASSKAGSDGGYTF.

The sample holds a few counts of this clone. V is TRBV7-8 and J is TRBJ2-7; TRBD2 aligns across 10 bases. The CDR3 has 15 residues. The J segment lost 10 bases and the V segment lost 1 base, leaving 10 bases of the junction unmatched. Germline assignment: CDR1 SGHVS and CDR2 FQNEAQ. The CDR3 loop is CASSLGSLAGRDQYF. Written as DNA, the CDR3 is TGTGCCAGCAGCTTAGGTTCACTAGCGGGAAGGGACCAGTACTTC. Looking up the rest from reference TRBV7-8 and TRBJ2-7 gives the full variable domain: GAGVSQSPRYKVAKRGQDVALRCDPISGHVSLFWYQQALGQGPEFLTYFQNEAQLDKSGLPSDRFFAERPEGSVSTLKIQRTQQEDSAVYLCASSLGSLAGRDQYFGPGTRLTVT.

The V call is TRBV30, the J call TRBJ1-4; 12 nucleotides match TRBD1. CDR3 size: 14 residues. From germline, CDR1 is GTSNPN and CDR2 SVGIG (reference sequence). CDR3 sequence (DNA): TGTGCTTGGGACAGGGGGCCCGGGAACGAAAAACTGTTTTTT. Translated: CAWDRGPGNEKLFF.

This chain uses TRBV27 with TRBJ1-1, with D perhaps matching TRBD1 (5 bases). This CDR3 comprises 13 residues. Germline CDR1 and CDR2: MNHEY and SMNVEV (reference sequence). Trimming shortened V by 0 bases and J by 8 bases, and 10 bases separated the two germline ends. The CDR3 region has the DNA TGTGCCAGCAGTTTATCTTCCAGGGAAGAAGCTTTCTTT. Translated, it gives CASSLSSREEAFF.

The chain is built from TRBV12-5 and TRBJ1-6; D is ambiguous. Trimming shortened V by 4 bases and J by 3 bases, and 7 bases separated the two germline ends. The CDR3 loop spans 14 amino acids. Germline V gene sequence: CDR1 LGHNT, CDR2 FRNRAP. The CDR3 region is CASGSVGYNSPLHF. The CDR3 nucleotides are TGTGCTAGTGGTTCGGTAGGCTATAATTCACCCCTCCACTTT.

The chain recombines TRBV6-6 with TRBJ1-3, with D possibly being TRBD1 (5 bases). The V gene's germline CDR1 is MNHNY and CDR2 SVGAGI (reference sequence). The CDR3 is made up of 18 amino acids. V lost 5 bases to trimming and J lost 0 bases, with 20 bases between them. CDR3 amino acids: CASSHQTTVKISGNTIYF. Here the CDR3 DNA reads TGTGCCAGCAGTCACCAAACGACAGTTAAAATCTCTGGAAACACCATATATTTT.

J is TRBJ2-5 and V is TRBV4-3, with 7 bases lining up with TRBD2. The CDR3 is 15 residues long. CDR1 is LGHNA and CDR2 is YSLEER in the germline V gene. The junction had 4 bases not matched to a gene; V was cut back by 2 bases and J by 1 base. The CDR3 is CASSQRSSGQETQYF. The CDR3 DNA sequence: TGCGCCAGCAGCCAAAGGTCTAGCGGCCAAGAGACCCAGTACTTC.

The CDR3 nucleotides are TGTGCCAGCACTGGGACTAGCGGGGCGTACAATGAGCAGTTCTTC. It yields the protein CASTGTSGAYNEQFF. This chain links TRBV6-5 with TRBJ2-1; 13 nucleotides align to TRBD2. The CDR3 consists of 15 residues. Germline V gives CDR1 MNHEY, CDR2 SVGAGI. J gave up 4 bases and V 7 bases, and 4 bases lay outside the gene matches.

This chain connects TRBV4-1 to TRBJ2-2, with D maybe TRBD2 (7 bases). Trimming stripped 6 bases from V and 7 bases from J, with 12 bases between. Germline loops: CDR1 MGHRA, CDR2 YSYEKL. This CDR3 spans 13 amino acids. The CDR3 nucleotides are TGCGCCAGCAGTGAGGGGGGGTTCGGGGAGCTGTTTTTT. This gives the protein CASSEGGFGELFF.

The chain carries TRBV9 and TRBJ2-1; D unresolved. V was trimmed by 0 bases and J by 0 bases, leaving 10 bases between them. The germline V gene encodes CDR1 SGDLS and CDR2 YYNGEE. There are 16 residues in the CDR3. The CDR3 reads CASSVDWGSSYNEQFF. The CDR3 nucleotides read TGTGCCAGCAGCGTAGATTGGGGTAGCTCCTACAATGAGCAGTTCTTC.

This clone has just a few counts. The chain is built from TRBV3-1 (or the pseudogene TRBV3-2) and TRBJ1-6, with TRBD1 matching over 9 bases. There are 14 residues in the CDR3. Germline assignment: CDR1 LGHDT and CDR2 YNNKEL (reference sequence). The V gene end was trimmed by 8 bases and the J gene end by 8 bases; junction bases not matched to a gene: 7. CDR3 bases: TGTGCCAGCGGAGGACAGGGGCGACATTCACCCCTCCACTTT. As protein: CASGGQGRHSPLHF.

The V and J genes are TRBV18 and TRBJ1-1, with D possibly being TRBD1 (5 bases). The CDR3 is made up of 14 amino acids. V was clipped by 6 bases and J by 3 bases, with 14 bases between them. Germline V gene sequence: CDR1 KGHSH, CDR2 LQKENI. For the CDR3, the DNA is TGTGCCAGCTCCGAACTCCCCAGGGACACTGAAGCTTTCTTT. Translation: CASSELPRDTEAFF. The full variable domain, with the rest looked up from reference TRBV18 and TRBJ1-1, is NAGVMQNPRHLVRRRGQEARLRCSPMKGHSHVYWYRQLPEEGLKFMVYLQKENIIDESGMPKERFSAEFPKEGPSILRIQQVVRGDSAAYFCASSELPRDTEAFFGQGTRLTVV.

The chain uses TRBV7-9 and TRBJ2-5, with TRBD1 identical over 9 bases. Germline V gives CDR1 SEHNR, CDR2 FQNEAQ (reference sequence). This CDR3 has 14 residues. The V and J ends lost 5 bases and 4 bases, in that order; junction bases with no gene match: 5. CDR3: CASSRTGGAETQYF. In nucleotides, the CDR3 is TGTGCCAGCAGCCGTACAGGGGGCGCAGAGACCCAGTACTTC.

The rearrangement joins TRBV6-5 to TRBJ1-4, with D possibly being TRBD1 (5 bases). The germline gives CDR1 MNHEY, CDR2 SVGAGI. The CDR3 totals 15 residues. V was clipped by 0 bases and J by 7 bases, with 12 bases between them. This CDR3 reads CASSYSDSGVEKLFF. CDR3 bases: TGTGCCAGCAGTTACTCCGACAGTGGAGTTGAAAAACTGTTTTTT.

This chain's CDR3 is CASGGGPPSDGYTF. CDR3 in DNA: TGTGCCAGCGGTGGGGGGCCACCCTCGGATGGCTACACCTTC. The V call is TRBV2, the J call TRBJ1-2, with TRBD1 as a possible D gene (6 bases). The CDR3 is 14 residues long. The germline V gene encodes CDR1 SNHLY and CDR2 FYNNEI. V lost 8 bases and J 6 bases, leaving 19 bases between the germline ends.